This T cell receptor beta chain was sequenced during a study of T cell repertoires in cytomegalovirus infection. This clonotype was detected a few times. TCRdb reprocessed the reads via MiXCR and lists one record per CDR3 protein. The repertoire holds approximately 260,000 distinct CDR3 sequences, with about a sixth as singletons. V was clipped by 4 bases and J by 5 bases; unmatched bases: 1. Germline values: CDR1 SEHNR, CDR2 FQNEAQ (reference sequence). CDR3 size: 14 residues. Sequencing input: CD8+ T cells from PBMCs. The sequence was obtained from a human donor in good health (CMV status not recorded). Some clones in this sample may be carry-over from other donors' samples. The chain joins TRBV7-9 to TRBJ2-1, with 11 nucleotides matching TRBD2. The CDR3 is CASSSSGGNNEQFF. As DNA, the CDR3 is TGTGCCAGCAGCTCTAGCGGGGGGAACAATGAGCAGTTCTTC.